These T cell receptor beta chains were read from a single sample in a study of radiation and T cells in renal cell carcinoma. TCRdb's copy holds only in-frame clones and misses some; the assay was immunoSEQ multiplex PCR. The sample consists of just over 15,000 clones, over 60% of them appearing once. This sample comprised tumor tissue, obtained from a patient whose treatment included radiotherapy and nephrectomy. The receptors were gathered from a woman between 65 and 79 years old with renal cell carcinoma. Both conserved end residues are part of each CDR3. The D gene is left open where the match is weak. Not all rows give a size; the values are once, few, many and, for expanded clones, a class.

V gene	J gene	D gene	clone size	CDR3 DNA	CDR3 protein
TRBV6-5	TRBJ1-1	TRBD1	.	TGTGCCAGCAGTTACAACCGGGACAGAAACACTGAAGCTTTCTTT	CASSYNRDRNTEAFF
TRBV5-1	TRBJ2-7	TRBD1	few	TGCGCCAGCAGCTCCCGGGACAGCGTTGCCGAGCAGTACTTC	CASSSRDSVAEQYF
TRBV27	TRBJ2-1	TRBD2	.	TGTGCCAGCAGTTTGGGACTAGATGAGTACAATGAGCAGTTCTTC	CASSLGLDEYNEQFF
TRBV6-6	TRBJ2-7	TRBD2	.	TGTGCCAGCAACCCTAGCGGGAGCTCCTACGAGCAGTACTTC	CASNPSGSSYEQYF
TRBV6-4	TRBJ2-5	TRBD2	.	TGTGCCAGCAGTGACTTGGCTAGCGGGGGGAGGGAGACCCAGTACTTC	CASSDLASGGRETQYF
TRBV19	TRBJ1-5	.	.	TGTGCCAGTAGCGGGGGCAGCCATCAGCCCCAGCATTTT	CASSGGSHQPQHF
TRBV11-3	TRBJ2-2	.	.	TGTGCCAGCAGCTTAGGGCGGGACACCAACACCGGGGAGCTGTTTTTT	CASSLGRDTNTGELFF
TRBV7-2	TRBJ2-6	.	.	TGTGCCAGCAGCGTAGGACAGCTCGACACCTCTGGGGCCAACGTCCTGACTTTC	CASSVGQLDTSGANVLTF
TRBV2	TRBJ1-1	.	.	TGTGCCAGCAGCGCAGACGGGCGGGTGCTTAACACTGAAGCTTTCTTT	CASSADGRVLNTEAFF
TRBV5-1	TRBJ2-1	TRBD2	.	TGCGCCAGCAGCCCCGGGACTAGCGGGTTCAATGAGCAGTTCTTC	CASSPGTSGFNEQFF